This T cell receptor beta chain comes out of a study of shared clonotypes between healthy human individuals (dated by TCRdb to about 2020). Regarding the study in general: Two women and a few men aged 18 to 49 years were included in the cohort. For each donor, CD4 naive and CD4 memory were each given three plates, CD8 naive was given two plates, and CD8 memory was given one plate. To estimate repertoire size and how much clonotype sharing occurs between individuals, the study deeply sequenced the blood TCR repertoires of five healthy adults. Different laboratories and diverse techniques were used to prepare libraries and sequence TCR repertoires, to increase sequencing depth and limit assay-specific biases. Per donor, leukapheresis produced somewhere between about 0.94 and 10 billion PBMCs.

Here is what the overall study found, with its caveats: Incomplete sequencing was indicated by rarefaction of sorted-subset datasets, despite the large sequencing depth. Compared with non-shared clonotypes, the clonotypes found in all four sorted-subset donors had higher generation probabilities. Sharing across four donors was observed for approximately 4.6% of naive CD4, less than 4% of naive CD8, 2.3% of memory CD4, and around 0.42% of memory CD8 clonotypes. Larger estimated clonotype richness was generally found for naive subsets than for memory subsets. The genetic and exposure-history diversity represented was limited by the small number of donors. Sampling was restricted to blood, and TCR repertoires in tissue are likely to differ from TCR repertoires in blood. Based on pairwise subsampling, the degree of clonotype sharing among donors was expected to be affected by sequencing depth.

On this clone: The target of this receptor is not known. No base quality information exists; no much larger clone differs at one position.

CD8 naive samples were obtained by positive selection for CCR7 among CD45RO-negative cells, yielding a CD45RA+CCR7+ population from which TemRA cells were excluded. The donors were healthy, HIV-negative adults who had no recently reported acute infections or vaccinations. Only Caucasian adults living in Nashville, Tennessee, USA were represented among the donors. After blood collection by leukapheresis, PBMCs were isolated using Ficoll-Histopaque density gradient centrifugation and then cryopreserved in the vapor phase of liquid nitrogen. Analytical flow cytometry was used to check the purity and quantity of each magnetically sorted T cell population. Genomic DNA was isolated from each sorted fraction and quantified by UV absorbance on a Nanodrop 2000c. Using the deep immunoSEQ assay, TCR CDR3 regions were amplified from genomic DNA by multiplex PCR. Extracted genomic DNA from each cell subset was distributed evenly across all wells of several immunoSEQ 96-well plates, and each plate was treated as a replicate. For sorted subsets, each replicate PCR was loaded with approximately 200 ng genomic DNA, equivalent to 30,000 or so T cell genomes. The purified libraries were quantified using a Qubit 3.0 fluorometer, sized with a Bioanalyzer 2100, and then quantified again using the KAPA Library Quantification kit. Every immunoSEQ 96-well plate was sequenced on a dedicated single-read 150-cycle Illumina NextSeq 550 flow cell. Under the source paper's analysis protocol: Because the immunoSEQ output included only junctional sequences and no quality scores, the filtering could not be the same as the filtering used for full-length reads. To assign V/J genes and CDR3, sequences were annotated against IMGT germline references using PyIR, a Python wrapper for IgBLAST v1.9. Any read was removed if the V/J assignment was weak (E-value above 1e-6), the CDR3 was missing, or the read contained stop codons, out-of-frame junctions, or ambiguous translated residues. V3J clonotypes were defined by identical inferred V gene, J gene, and CDR3 amino acid sequence. To compute the percentage overlap between repertoires, the number of shared unique clonotypes was divided by the size of the smaller repertoire. Repertoire richness was assessed with RTK rarefaction, the Chao1 estimator, and Recon v2.1 estimates of unobserved clonotypes. For all TCRbeta clonotypes obtained by the gDNA method from several donors, generation probabilities were computed with OLGA. Sourced from immuneACCESS, this table was stored by TCRdb with only in-frame sequences that have V and J called. A share of the clones is absent; for the studies checked, an unresolved V gene accounts for under half, and the remainder has no known explanation. V and J calls and clone size follow that table, whereas D and trimming were derived from the DNA. Counted in this sample were 1.5 million to 2.5 million clones; less than 95% of them appeared once. 1% to 1.5% of the sample belongs to the ten largest clones.

The CDR3 starts with the cysteine, ends with the phenylalanine, and has 15 residues. The DNA shown is the 45-base CDR3, in frame from base 1. CDR1 and CDR2 are read off the germline V gene (reference sequence) as MNHEY and SMNVEV. V is pared back by 8 bases and J by 7 bases, with 18 bases lying between the germline termini. The sequence is built from TRBV27 and TRBJ1-6; no D segment can be confidently identified. Sequencing used naive CD8+ T cells sorted from blood. What the cell subset or site label conveys for this sample: CD45RA+CCR7+. The clonotype originates from a man between 18 and 29 years old in good health. The nucleotide sequence reads TGTGCCAGCCCCACCTCGCGTGGGTGGAATTCACCCCTCCACTTT. Its protein product is CASPTSRGWNSPLHF.